The present TCR beta chain was sequenced within a study of neoadjuvant anti-PD-1 for oral cavity cancer. About the study: Around day 43, patients without progression received a fourth nivolumab dose before surgery.

These oral cavity squamous cell carcinomas were HPV-negative and locally advanced. Per the germline V gene, CDR1 is LNHDA and CDR2 is SQIVND (reference sequence). The CDR3 sequence is 18 residues long. With 1 base clipped from V and 2 bases from J, the junction kept 11 bases outside the gene matches. To note about this clone: Antigen specificity is unknown.

Profiling relied on immunoSEQ multiplex PCR, and the TCRdb table lists in-frame clones only, not all of them. This table holds about 72,000 clones, over 70% found once. Regarding the study as a whole: PBMC Gini-index clonality exceeded responders' in non-responders post-nivolumab. With a few patients per group, TCR findings need larger cohorts.

This sequence joins TRBV19 and TRBJ2-4; TRBD2 matches at 7 bases. The clonotype originates from a person aged 40 to 85 with oral cavity squamous cell carcinoma. The source was PBMCs, collected before nivolumab (anti-PD-1) treatment. As DNA, the CDR3 is TGTGCCAGTAGTATAGTGTCGACTCCCAGCGGGACCAAAAACATTCAGTACTTC. It codes for CASSIVSTPSGTKNIQYF.